Listed here are 23 T cell receptor beta chains from one sample, sequenced in a study of T cells in Graves' hyperthyroidism and ophthalmopathy. There were TCR beta CDR3 regions amplified from RNA transcripts. First-round RT-PCR with HTBI primers amplified the TCR CDR3 region. In TCRdb, the multiplex PCR reads were re-called with MiXCR into one record per CDR3 protein. The profile shows approximately 300,000 distinct CDR3 sequences, about 18% of them singletons. The material sequenced was blood. The receptors were sampled from a woman aged 55-70 years with Graves' ophthalmopathy.

The sample holds many counts of this clonotype. The rearrangement uses TRBV11-2 and TRBJ1-4; D not resolved. The ends were cut back, 8 bases at V and 5 bases at J, with 9 bases in the middle. CDR1 is SGHAT, CDR2 FQNNGV, per germline. CDR3 size: 12 residues. CDR3 sequence: CASCDYNEKLFF. The CDR3 DNA reads as TGTGCCAGCTGCGACTACAATGAAAAACTGTTTTTT.

This clonotype was counted ten times or more. This chain links TRBV2 with TRBJ2-5; TRBD1 matches 7 bases. V lost 6 bases, J lost 5 bases, and 6 bases stayed unmatched. Germline CDR1 SNHLY, CDR2 FYNNEI. CDR3 length: 13 residues. CDR3 bases: TGTGCCAGCAGCGGGGACAGTGTGGAGACCCAGTACTTC. Amino acids: CASSGDSVETQYF.

This chain uses TRBV6-1 with TRBJ2-1, with a weak D call TRBD2 (6 bases). With 2 bases removed from V and 10 bases from J, the gap between germline ends came to 15 bases. CDR1 is MNHNS and CDR2 is SASEGT in the germline V gene. CDR3 length equals 14 residues. CDR3 sequence reads: CASSELLLAGEQFF. CDR3 sequence (DNA): TGTGCCAGCAGTGAATTGCTTCTGGCGGGGGAGCAGTTCTTC.

This clonotype was seen many times. This chain connects TRBV12-3 or TRBV12-4 to TRBJ2-2; 7 nucleotides align to TRBD1. With V trimmed by 6 bases and J by 1 base, 2 bases remained unmatched. The CDR3 runs to 14 residues. The CDR3 nucleotides are TGTGCCAGCAGGGACAGGCTGAACACCGGGGAGCTGTTTTTT. Translation gives CASRDRLNTGELFF.

The J gene is TRBJ1-3, the V gene TRBV16, with 7 bases matching TRBD1. V gave up 4 bases and J gave up 3 bases; unmatched junction bases: 9. Germline V gene sequence: CDR1 KGHSY, CDR2 FQNENV. The CDR3 is 16 amino acids. The chain's CDR3 is CASSRDPGQFGNTIYF. CDR3 sequence (DNA): TGTGCCAGCAGCCGAGACCCGGGACAGTTTGGAAACACCATATATTTT.

This clonotype was picked up many times. The V and J genes are TRBV7-2 and TRBJ1-1; D remains unclear. CDR1 and CDR2 from the germline V gene are SGHTA and FQGNSA. The CDR3 length is 14 residues. Trimming removed 3 bases at V and 2 bases at J, with 10 bases between. The DNA for the CDR3 is TGTGCCAGCAGCTTGTTAGGGCCTAACACTGAAGCTTTCTTT. The encoded protein is CASSLLGPNTEAFF.

This clonotype was counted many times. This sequence joins TRBV20-1 and TRBJ2-5; D unclear. Deletions cut 3 bases from V and 5 bases from J, with 10 bases between. The CDR3 totals 12 residues. Germline V CDR1 and CDR2: DFQATT, SNEGSKA (reference sequence). This chain's CDR3 is CSASRNRETQYF. CDR3 DNA sequence: TGCAGTGCTAGTCGAAATAGGGAGACCCAGTACTTC.

This clonotype has ten or more counts. The rearrangement uses TRBV11-2 and TRBJ2-3; possible D gene TRBD2, 6 bases. The germline gives CDR1 SGHAT, CDR2 FQNNGV. Trimming pared 2 bases from V and 6 bases from J, leaving 12 bases between. The CDR3 is 14 residues long. This chain's CDR3 is CASSLNTRGDTQYF. Written as DNA, the CDR3 is TGTGCCAGCAGCTTAAACACACGGGGGGATACGCAGTATTTT.

The chain is built from TRBV28 and TRBJ1-6; no firm D call. CDR1 is MDHEN and CDR2 is SYDVKM in the germline V gene. CDR3 length: 17 residues. The V end lost 4 bases, the J end lost 7 bases, and 20 bases lay between the germline ends. The CDR3 DNA is TGTGCCAGCAGTTCAATATTCGGTGTAGGAGGAAATTCACCCCTCCACTTT. It codes for CASSSIFGVGGNSPLHF.

This clonotype showed up many times. The V gene is TRBV5-1, the J gene TRBJ2-7; 11 bases map to TRBD1. V was pared by 3 bases and J by 7 bases, with 6 bases of the junction left unmatched. The germline V gene encodes CDR1 SGHRS and CDR2 YFSETQ. CDR3 length equals 14 residues. The CDR3 DNA sequence: TGCGCCAGCAGCTATGGACAGGGGGCGGCTGAGCAGTACTTC. It yields the protein CASSYGQGAAEQYF.

The table lists this clonotype with many counts. V and J are TRBV20-1 and TRBJ1-6; maybe TRBD1 (6 bases). V lost 5 bases, J lost 10 bases, and 21 bases lay in between. The germline gives CDR1 DFQATT, CDR2 SNEGSKA (reference sequence). The CDR3 contains 15 residues. CDR3 amino acids: CSALDLGTRSSPLHF. The CDR3 DNA follows: TGCAGTGCTCTAGACCTGGGGACAAGAAGCTCACCCCTCCACTTT.

This clonotype was detected only once. The V gene is TRBV6-1, the J gene TRBJ2-7; 8 bases fit TRBD1. CDR3 length equals 13 residues. Germline V gives CDR1 MNHNS, CDR2 SASEGT. The trim removed 6 bases at V and 4 bases at J, leaving 5 bases unmatched. The CDR3 region has the DNA TGTGCCAGCAGGGCAGACAGGGGATACGAGCAGTACTTC. Amino acid sequence: CASRADRGYEQYF.

V gene TRBV9 combines with J gene TRBJ1-2, with D uncertain. The CDR3 extends over 15 amino acids. Germline V gene lookup returns CDR1 SGDLS and CDR2 YYNGEE. Trimming removed 0 bases from V and 2 bases from J, with 11 bases in between. In DNA, the CDR3 is TGTGCCAGCAGCGTAGATGTCAGGACGAACTATGGCTACACCTTC. Amino acid sequence: CASSVDVRTNYGYTF.

In this sample, this clonotype turned up many times. This chain links TRBV20-1 with TRBJ1-5, with 7 bases aligning to TRBD1. J was trimmed by 9 bases and V by 0 bases; bases with no gene match: 5. The CDR3 consists of 13 residues. Germline assignment: CDR1 DFQATT and CDR2 SNEGSKA (reference sequence). For the CDR3, the DNA is TGCAGTGCTAGAGACAGGGGGGTAGGGCCCCAGCATTTT. It is translated as CSARDRGVGPQHF.

This chain connects TRBV10-3 to TRBJ2-6; no reliable D call. There are 13 residues in the CDR3. V was clipped by 6 bases and J by 2 bases, with 5 bases between them. CDR1 and CDR2 from the germline V gene are ENHRY and SYGVKD. CDR3 sequence reads: CAIREAGANVLTF. As DNA, the CDR3 is TGTGCCATCAGGGAAGCTGGGGCCAACGTCCTGACTTTC.

At least ten counts were recorded for this clonotype. The gene calls are TRBV18 and TRBJ2-5; no reliable D call. The length of the CDR3 is 13 residues. Germline CDR1 is KGHSH and CDR2 is LQKENI. Trimming left V 4 bases short and J 1 base short, with 7 bases between. CDR3 sequence reads: CASSLRLQETQYF. In nucleotides, the CDR3 is TGTGCCAGCTCACTACGACTCCAAGAGACCCAGTACTTC. Complete variable domain (other parts from reference TRBV18 and TRBJ2-5): NAGVMQNPRHLVRRRGQEARLRCSPMKGHSHVYWYRQLPEEGLKFMVYLQKENIIDESGMPKERFSAEFPKEGPSILRIQQVVRGDSAAYFCASSLRLQETQYFGPGTRLLVL.

This clonotype was picked up many times. The rearrangement uses TRBV11-2 and TRBJ2-5; D call uncertain. V was shortened by 5 bases and J by 3 bases, with 10 bases between the two germline ends. Germline V gene lookup returns CDR1 SGHAT and CDR2 FQNNGV. There are 13 residues in the CDR3. CDR3 in DNA: TGTGCCAGCAGCCCCTCTAGGGAAGAGACCCAGTACTTC. Protein: CASSPSREETQYF.

This clonotype showed up many times. The chain employs TRBV18 and TRBJ2-1; the match to TRBD2 covers 8 bases. The CDR3 has 16 residues. Per the germline V gene, CDR1 is KGHSH and CDR2 is LQKENI. Losses at the gene ends were 2 bases for V and 5 bases for J; bases not matched to a gene: 8. In nucleotides, the CDR3 is TGTGCCAGCTCACCATCTGACGGGGGGGGAAACAATGAGCAGTTCTTC. Encoded protein: CASSPSDGGGNNEQFF.

This chain links TRBV2 with TRBJ2-2; D is possibly TRBD1 (5 bases). The CDR3 has 13 residues. The germline V and J ends were trimmed by 8 bases and 5 bases, with 12 bases remaining between them. CDR1 SNHLY and CDR2 FYNNEI come from the germline V gene. The chain's CDR3 is CASGPQGTGELFF. CDR3 sequence (DNA): TGTGCCAGCGGACCTCAGGGAACCGGGGAGCTGTTTTTT.

CDR3 protein: CASSEDDPGLAVTDTQYF. In nucleotides, the CDR3 is TGTGCCAGCAGTGAAGACGACCCGGGACTAGCGGTCACAGATACGCAGTATTTT. The genes are TRBV2 and TRBJ2-3; TRBD2 matches 11 bases. Per germline, CDR1 SNHLY and CDR2 FYNNEI. This CDR3 region has 18 residues. The V segment lost 1 base and the J segment 2 bases; nucleotides outside the gene matches: 8.

This clonotype was picked up a small number of times. This chain connects TRBV3-1 to TRBJ2-5; 7 positions agree with TRBD1. V was pared by 2 bases and J by 2 bases, with 5 bases of the junction left unmatched. Germline-derived CDR1 and CDR2 are LGHDT and YNNKEL (reference sequence). The CDR3 has 15 amino acids. The CDR3 sequence is CASSQIRQGQETQYF. DNA of the CDR3: TGTGCCAGCAGCCAAATACGACAGGGTCAAGAGACCCAGTACTTC.

The DNA for the CDR3 is TGTGCCAGCAGTCCCACACGGCAGGGGGCAGGGGAGCAGTTCTTC. As protein: CASSPTRQGAGEQFF. This chain uses TRBV6-1 with TRBJ2-1; 8 positions match TRBD1. The CDR3 runs to 15 residues. The V gene's germline CDR1 is MNHNS and CDR2 SASEGT. Trimming at V came to 5 bases and at J to 10 bases, leaving 13 bases not matched to a gene.

This clonotype was counted many times. The chain joins TRBV7-2 to TRBJ2-1, with D uncertain. This CDR3 contains 13 residues. Germline CDR1 and CDR2: SGHTA and FQGNSA. V was shortened by 1 base and J by 7 bases, with 8 bases between the two germline ends. The CDR3 DNA is TGTGCCAGCAGCTTAGAGCCAGGTAATGAGCAGTTCTTC. Amino acids: CASSLEPGNEQFF.